These 6 T cell receptor beta chains were all obtained from the same sample, sequenced in a study of control samples from healthy donors and cancer patients (dated by TCRdb to the early 2020s). Libraries were prepared through the immunoSEQ multiplex PCR assay. This immuneACCESS table, as held by TCRdb, lists in-frame sequences with V and J called but not all clones. Of the missing ones, under half trace to an unresolved V gene in checked studies; the others have no known cause. The sample table lists some 44,000 clones, roughly 65% of them with a count of one. In total, the top ten clones hold roughly a sixth of the sample. The source material was formalin-fixed, paraffin-embedded tissue. Receptor source: a male donor with melanoma.

The chain links TRBV6-5 to TRBJ2-7; either TRBD1 or TRBD2 may supply D (6 bases each). Germline CDR1 is MNHEY and CDR2 is SVGAGI. This CDR3 has 15 residues. The V and J ends lost 6 bases and 0 bases respectively, with 15 bases between them. The CDR3 is CASSLGGLGSYEQYF. CDR3 DNA: TGTGCCAGCAGCCTAGGGGGGCTCGGCTCCTACGAGCAGTACTTC.

CDR3 bases: TGTGCCAGCAAGGGTGGAAGTAGGAGCTATGGCTACACCTTC. It translates to CASKGGSRSYGYTF. The chain carries TRBV6-5 and TRBJ1-2; D remains ambiguous. Deletions cut 7 bases from V and 4 bases from J, with 16 bases between. CDR3 length: 14 residues. CDR1 is MNHEY, CDR2 SVGAGI, per germline.

V gene TRBV3-1 (or the pseudogene TRBV3-2) combines with J gene TRBJ2-5; D is possibly TRBD1 or TRBD2 (6 bases each). Trimming removed 4 bases at V and 2 bases at J, with 14 bases between. The CDR3 length is 15 residues. Germline V lookup: CDR1 LGHDT, CDR2 YNNKEL (reference sequence). DNA for the CDR3: TGTGCCAGCAGCCGCTTGGGGGGCAATCAAGAGACCCAGTACTTC. Amino acid sequence: CASSRLGGNQETQYF.

CDR3 sequence: CASSIRDRRNQKQNNEQFF. The CDR3, as DNA: TGTGCCAGCAGCATCCGGGACAGGAGAAATCAAAAACAAAACAATGAGCAGTTCTTC. The chain uses TRBV21-1 and TRBJ2-1; no DNA check was done on the table's D call, TRBD1. TRBV21-1 is tagged as a pseudogene. This CDR3 has 19 residues.

This chain links TRBV27 with TRBJ2-1; unclear D gene. The CDR3 totals 13 residues. V lost 0 bases, J lost 13 bases, and 13 bases lay in between. Looked up from germline, CDR1 is MNHEY and CDR2 is SMNVEV (reference sequence). DNA for the CDR3: TGTGCCAGCAGTTTATCGGACGGAACCCAACAGTTCTTC. The encoded protein is CASSLSDGTQQFF.

This clone was recorded once. The chain employs TRBV6-1 and TRBJ2-4; the D is unclear. The V gene's germline CDR1 is MNHNS and CDR2 SASEGT. CDR3 length equals 14 residues. With 0 bases removed from V and 5 bases from J, the gap between germline ends came to 8 bases. CDR3 nucleotides: TGTGCCAGCAGTGAAGCGGTCGCGGAAAACATTCAGTACTTC. Translating gives CASSEAVAENIQYF.